This TCR beta chain was sequenced during a study of naive and memory T cell subsets. The SP2 primer and nested alpha and beta constant region primers amplified ligated cDNA in four rounds. TCRdb recomputed calls from the UMI-ligation and nested PCR reads with MiXCR, one row per CDR3 protein. Of about 25,000 distinct CDR3 sequences in the sample, roughly 5.2% are singletons; the top ten hold around 7%. This clonotype was recorded many times. The library had UMIs added by 3' ligation of an oligonucleotide to TCR cDNA. The sequencing input was blood. This TCR came from an adult in good health.

The DNA of the CDR3 is TGTGCCAGCAGCTTATCCCTAGCTAACACTGAAGCTTTCTTT. This encodes CASSLSLANTEAFF. This rearrangement joins TRBV11-2 to TRBJ1-1, with no clear D. The V gene's germline CDR1 is SGHAT and CDR2 FQNNGV. The length of the CDR3 is 14 residues. V shed 2 bases and J shed 2 bases, with 9 bases lying between them.